Below are 22 T cell receptor beta chains sequenced from a single sample in a study of post-analysis software for immune sequencing data. General study findings and limits: Higher frequency in patients than in controls was seen for five TRBV segments, with TRBV5-6, TRBV5-1 and TRBV20-1 among them.

These receptors are not linked to any known antigen. Unique-molecular-identifier-tagged TCR beta cDNA libraries were used. MiXCR, applied by TCRdb to the PCR reads, yields one record per CDR3 protein. The sample has about 770,000 distinct CDR3 sequences, 46% seen once. The sample taken for sequencing was blood. The receptors stem from a girl under 18 with multiple sclerosis.

This chain links TRBV6-5 with TRBJ1-2; 7 bases match TRBD1. Germline CDR1 reads MNHEY; CDR2 reads SVGAGI. The CDR3 is 14 amino acids. Trimming took 2 bases from V and 4 from J; bases not matched to a gene: 4. CDR3 protein: CASSYKGTAYGYTF. DNA of the CDR3: TGTGCCAGCAGTTACAAGGGGACAGCCTATGGCTACACCTTC.

The chain couples TRBV20-1 to TRBJ1-5; 9 bases map to TRBD1. CDR3 length equals 16 residues. Germline V gene lookup returns CDR1 DFQATT and CDR2 SNEGSKA (reference sequence). V lost 5 bases to trimming and J lost 2 bases; unmatched junction nucleotides: 10. The CDR3 reads CSAAGQGPRGNQPQHF. CDR3 bases: TGCAGTGCTGCGGGACAGGGTCCGAGGGGCAATCAGCCCCAGCATTTT.

The chain combines TRBV11-1 with TRBJ2-5; D is possibly TRBD1 or TRBD2 (5 bases each). The J call is uncertain, as TRBJ2-4 better fits the DNA end. In germline, CDR1 is SGHAT, CDR2 FQDESV (reference sequence). CDR3 length equals 14 residues. The CDR3 region is CASSSGTGSSIQYF. CDR3 DNA: TGTGCCAGCAGCTCCGGGACGGGGAGTAGCATTCAGTACTTC.

This clonotype was counted a few times. This chain's CDR3 is CSAFKLSGRADEQYF. Here the CDR3 DNA reads TGCAGTGCCTTCAAATTGAGCGGGAGGGCTGACGAGCAGTACTTC. V gene TRBV20-1 combines with J gene TRBJ2-5; TRBD2 agrees at 10 bases. The DNA matches TRBJ2-7 better at its end, which makes the J call doubtful. The germline gives CDR1 DFQATT, CDR2 SNEGSKA (reference sequence). The CDR3 has 15 residues.

The chain couples TRBV12-3 or TRBV12-4 to TRBJ2-1; 9 bases fit TRBD1. The CDR3 loop spans 18 amino acids. Trimming cost V 5 bases and J 8 bases; bases outside gene matches: 19. The CDR3 is CASSPRTGAVLPPDEQFF. In nucleotides, the CDR3 is TGTGCCAGCAGTCCGCGGACAGGGGCCGTCCTCCCCCCCGATGAGCAGTTCTTC.

V gene TRBV6-9 combines with J gene TRBJ2-1; unclear D gene. Germline lookup yields CDR1 MNHGY and CDR2 SVAAGI. V lost 1 base, J lost 4 bases, and 11 bases lay in between. The CDR3 has 15 amino acids. Written as DNA, the CDR3 is TGTGCCAGCAGTTATTTAAATGGGCCATACAATGAGCAGTTCTTC. Translated: CASSYLNGPYNEQFF.

Written as DNA, the CDR3 is TGCAGTGCTAGAGCTCTCTCCTACAATGAGCAGTTCTTC. It is translated as CSARALSYNEQFF. This sequence joins TRBV20-1 and TRBJ2-1; D not certain. Trimming removed 1 base at V and 0 bases at J, with 4 bases between. This CDR3 has 13 residues. CDR1 DFQATT and CDR2 SNEGSKA come from the germline V gene (reference sequence).

As to this clonotype: An end of the junction does not agree with germline; a read error may underlie this. V gene TRBV12-3 or TRBV12-4 combines with J gene TRBJ2-6; no clear D. The CDR3 sequence is 15 residues long. The DNA of the CDR3 is TGTGTCAGCAGAGAGAGCTGGAGCGGGGCCAACGTCCTGACTTTC. This sequence encodes CVSRESWSGANVLTF.

This clonotype showed up just a few times. This rearrangement joins TRBV7-9 to TRBJ1-5, with D unclear. CDR3 length: 15 residues. Trimming took off 1 base at V and 1 base at J, with 8 bases between the two ends. Germline CDR1 and CDR2: SEHNR and FQNEAQ (reference sequence). CDR3 nucleotide sequence: TGTGCCAGCAGCTTAGTTGGAGGAAGCAATCAGCCCCAGCATTTT. Residues: CASSLVGGSNQPQHF.

This clonotype was detected a few times. This sequence joins TRBV12-3 or TRBV12-4 and TRBJ2-6; TRBD1 aligns across 7 bases. This CDR3 is 15 amino acids long. Trimming took 10 bases from V and 0 from J; bases not matched to a gene: 6. CDR3 bases: TGTGCCAACAAAACAGGGGACTCTGGGGCCAACGTCCTGACTTTC. This sequence encodes CANKTGDSGANVLTF.

The CDR3 coding sequence is TGTGCCAGCAGTGATCGTGGCAGGGAGAGAACTGAAGCTTTCTTT. Amino acid sequence: CASSDRGRERTEAFF. The chain links TRBV6-1 to TRBJ1-1, with D maybe TRBD1 (5 bases). The V and J ends lost 3 bases and 5 bases respectively, with 16 bases between them. Germline values: CDR1 MNHNS, CDR2 SASEGT. This CDR3 is 15 amino acids long.

The chain has TRBV7-3 and TRBJ2-5; 9 bases align to TRBD1. Germline V gene sequence: CDR1 SGHTA, CDR2 FQGTGA. The CDR3 consists of 16 residues. J was trimmed by 4 bases and V by 0 bases; bases with no gene match: 6. The CDR3 DNA reads TGTGCCAGCAGCTTAACTCCAGGACAGGGGCGAGAGACCCAGTACTTC. Its translation: CASSLTPGQGRETQYF.

The V call is TRBV12-3 or TRBV12-4, the J call TRBJ2-1; D is perhaps TRBD2 (7 bases). Deletions cut 3 bases from V and 10 bases from J, with 13 bases between. The CDR3 is 13 residues long. The CDR3 DNA reads as TGTGCCAGCAGTTTGGCGGGGGCGGGGGAGCAGTTCTTC. Protein product: CASSLAGAGEQFF.

This chain links TRBV7-8 with TRBJ2-5; D possibly corresponds to TRBD2 (6 bases). The end of the DNA aligns better with TRBJ2-7, so the J call may be wrong. From germline, CDR1 is SGHVS and CDR2 FQNEAQ. The CDR3 has 12 amino acids. CDR3 sequence reads: CASSWGLAEQYF. The CDR3 DNA reads TGTGCCAGCAGCTGGGGACTCGCCGAGCAGTACTTC.

This chain uses TRBV28 with TRBJ2-6, with a possible D match to TRBD1 (6 bases). This CDR3 spans 18 amino acids. The V gene's germline CDR1 is MDHEN and CDR2 SYDVKM. V was trimmed by 0 bases and J by 3 bases, leaving 15 bases between them. For the CDR3, the DNA is TGTGCCAGCAGTTTATGGGAAACAGGGTCAGGTGGGGCCAACGTCCTGACTTTC. This sequence encodes CASSLWETGSGGANVLTF.

The CDR3 protein is CASSSGVSGRTRTDTQYF. The DNA for the CDR3 is TGTGCCAGCAGCTCCGGGGTTAGCGGTCGAACCCGCACAGATACGCAGTATTTT. The rearrangement links TRBV7-9 to TRBJ2-3; tentative D call: TRBD2 (6 bases). V lost 4 bases and J 1 base, leaving 21 bases between the germline ends. The germline V gene encodes CDR1 SEHNR and CDR2 FQNEAQ (reference sequence). This CDR3 is 18 amino acids long.

J is TRBJ1-1 and V is TRBV5-1, with 7 bases fitting TRBD1. Germline V gene lookup returns CDR1 SGHRS and CDR2 YFSETQ. J gave up 4 bases and V 4 bases, and 10 bases lay outside the gene matches. CDR3 length: 15 residues. In nucleotides, the CDR3 is TGCGCCAGCAGCCTACGACAGGGTTCGAGCACTGAAGCTTTCTTT. This codes for CASSLRQGSSTEAFF.

Concerning this clonotype: It may be a read error: a sequence one base away is much more abundant. V usage is TRBV20-1 and J usage is TRBJ2-6; no firm D call. The V gene lost 0 bases and the J gene lost 0 bases, with 6 bases spanning the gap. CDR3 length equals 15 residues. Germline CDR1 DFQATT, CDR2 SNEGSKA (reference sequence). The CDR3 DNA reads as TGCAGTGCTAGAGATGTGGGCTCTGGGGCCAACGTCCTGACTTTC. This translates into CSARDVGSGANVLTF.

The J gene is TRBJ2-1, the V gene TRBV6-5, with a tentative D call TRBD1 (6 bases). V gave up 5 bases and J gave up 8 bases, with 16 bases separating them. CDR1 and CDR2 from the germline V gene are MNHEY and SVGAGI. This CDR3 has 14 residues. This CDR3 reads CASSAPGQGYEQFF. The CDR3 DNA follows: TGTGCCAGCAGTGCTCCTGGTCAGGGGTATGAGCAGTTCTTC.

This clonotype turned up a few times. The chain has TRBV12-3 or TRBV12-4 and TRBJ2-1; D remains ambiguous. The CDR3 sequence is 13 residues long. V dropped 4 bases and J dropped 6 bases, with 10 bases sitting between them. CDR3 sequence reads: CASSSPGGNEQFF. The CDR3 DNA reads TGTGCCAGCAGTTCCCCAGGCGGCAATGAGCAGTTCTTC.

The chain joins TRBV7-9 to TRBJ1-4, with D uncertain. Trimming shortened V by 4 bases and J by 8 bases, and 8 bases separated the two germline ends. The CDR3 is made up of 12 amino acids. The germline V gene has CDR1 SEHNR and CDR2 FQNEAQ (reference sequence). The CDR3, as DNA: TGTGCCAGCAGCTCTAGTAGAGAAAAACTGTTTTTT. Its protein is CASSSSREKLFF.

The chain carries TRBV20-1 and TRBJ2-7; the D is unclear. Germline CDR1 DFQATT, CDR2 SNEGSKA (reference sequence). V was cut by 3 bases and J by 2 bases, with 11 bases left in between. This CDR3 has 13 amino acids. CDR3 sequence: CSASLTSAYEQYF. The CDR3 DNA reads as TGCAGTGCTAGTCTAACCTCGGCCTACGAGCAGTACTTC.